This T cell receptor (beta chain) was identified in a study of blood T cell repertoires in COVID-19. Profiling relied on immunoSEQ multiplex PCR, and the TCRdb table lists in-frame clones only, not all of them. The sample carries about 54,000 clones, approximately 91% recorded once. The source is a man aged 55 to 70 with active COVID-19. The sample comprised peripheral blood.

The chain's CDR3 is CASSFGQGAFDEQFF. The DNA of the CDR3 is TGTGCCAGCAGTTTTGGACAGGGGGCGTTCGATGAGCAGTTCTTC. The V gene is TRBV7-3, the J gene TRBJ2-1; TRBD1 agrees at 11 bases. Trimming took 6 bases from V and 8 from J; bases not matched to a gene: 9. The CDR3 consists of 15 residues. The germline gives CDR1 SGHTA, CDR2 FQGTGA.